What follows are 32 T cell receptor beta chains derived from one specimen sequenced in a study of OX40 agonist ivuxolimab in advanced cancers. Some clones are missing from TCRdb's copy, which holds only in-frame ones; the method was immunoSEQ multiplex PCR. Of just over 90,000 clones listed, about 92% are singletons. This material consisted of CD4+ or CD8+ T cells sorted from blood, taken in a trial of the OX40 agonist ivuxolimab. These TCRs come from an adult with an advanced solid tumor such as melanoma, head and neck, liver or kidney cancer.

In DNA, the CDR3 is TGTGCCAGCATTGGTCTCGTGCGTGAAAAACTGTTTTTT. It yields the protein CASIGLVREKLFF. The rearrangement uses TRBV2 and TRBJ1-4; D is undetermined. Per the germline V gene, CDR1 is SNHLY and CDR2 is FYNNEI. The germline V and J ends were trimmed by 7 bases and 7 bases, with 13 bases remaining between them. This CDR3 contains 13 residues.

This chain links TRBV4-1 with TRBJ1-6; D is ambiguous. Trimming stripped 1 base from V and 0 bases from J, with 7 bases between. The germline V gene has CDR1 MGHRA and CDR2 YSYEKL. CDR3 size: 16 residues. Here the CDR3 DNA reads TGCGCCAGCAGCCAAGTAGTGAGCTCCTATAATTCACCCCTCCACTTT. Residues: CASSQVVSSYNSPLHF.

The rearrangement joins TRBV19 to TRBJ1-2; D not certain. Trimming removed 0 bases from V and 4 bases from J, with 18 bases in between. The CDR3 extends over 17 amino acids. Germline V gene data show CDR1 as LNHDA and CDR2 as SQIVND (reference sequence). CDR3 residues: CASSIDRREGNFYGYTF. In DNA, the CDR3 is TGTGCCAGTAGTATAGATCGACGGGAGGGTAACTTCTATGGCTACACCTTC.

The rearrangement links TRBV19 to TRBJ2-7; D tentatively fits TRBD1 or TRBD2 (6 bases each). The germline V gene has CDR1 LNHDA and CDR2 SQIVND (reference sequence). CDR3 size: 14 residues. Deletions cut 9 bases from V and 0 bases from J, with 15 bases between. CDR3 DNA: TGTGCCAGCAGTCCCGGGGGCCACTCCTACGAGCAGTACTTC. Translation gives CASSPGGHSYEQYF.

The chain has TRBV6-5 and TRBJ2-5; 7 nucleotides match TRBD1. The CDR3 has 16 amino acids. Germline CDR1 MNHEY, CDR2 SVGAGI. The V gene end was trimmed by 0 bases and the J gene end by 1 base; junction bases not matched to a gene: 5. CDR3 region: CASSYSGQMTQETQYF. The CDR3 DNA follows: TGTGCCAGCAGTTACTCGGGACAGATGACCCAAGAGACCCAGTACTTC.

This clone was detected once. The chain couples TRBV11-2 to TRBJ2-7; D gene unclear. Germline-derived CDR1 and CDR2 are SGHAT and FQNNGV. V gave up 3 bases and J gave up 3 bases, with 6 bases separating them. The CDR3 consists of 12 residues. Here the CDR3 reads CASSFEDYEQYF. The DNA for the CDR3 is TGTGCCAGCAGCTTCGAAGACTACGAGCAGTACTTC.

The J gene is TRBJ2-5, the V gene TRBV19, with D uncertain. V lost 5 bases, J lost 1 base, and 14 bases lay in between. The CDR3 is 15 residues long. Germline lookup yields CDR1 LNHDA and CDR2 SQIVND (reference sequence). CDR3 DNA sequence: TGTGCCAGTAGTGAAGCAATCTATTTCCAAGAGACCCAGTACTTC. This translates into CASSEAIYFQETQYF.

The chain recombines TRBV6-5 with TRBJ1-1; the D gene is possibly TRBD1 (6 bases). Trimming pared 2 bases from V and 4 bases from J, leaving 17 bases between. CDR1 is MNHEY and CDR2 is SVGAGI in the germline V gene. This CDR3 has 16 residues. The CDR3 DNA sequence: TGTGCCAGCAGTTACCCGAAGGGAGGGGGAGGCACTGAAGCTTTCTTT. Translated, it gives CASSYPKGGGGTEAFF.

The chain employs TRBV9 and TRBJ2-5; D may match TRBD1 or TRBD2 (5 bases each). The CDR3 is 15 amino acids. In germline, CDR1 is SGDLS, CDR2 YYNGEE. The ends were cut back, 10 bases at V and 5 bases at J, with 24 bases in the middle. The CDR3 loop reads CAPTRRGPRGETQYF. For the CDR3, the DNA is TGTGCCCCAACTCGCCGGGGCCCACGAGGGGAGACCCAGTACTTC.

This chain joins TRBV5-5 and TRBJ1-3; 7 bases match TRBD1. The junction had 2 bases not matched to a gene; V was cut back by 0 bases and J by 2 bases. Looked up from germline, CDR1 is SGHKS and CDR2 is YYEKEE (reference sequence). The CDR3 is 15 amino acids. The CDR3 is CASSLDRGTGNTIYF. In DNA form, the CDR3 reads TGTGCCAGCAGCTTGGACAGGGGAACTGGAAACACCATATATTTT.

CDR3 in amino acids: CASSLGTLTDTQYF. DNA of the CDR3: TGTGCCAGCAGTTTAGGGACCCTCACAGATACGCAGTATTTT. The V call is TRBV27, the J call TRBJ2-3, with D possibly being TRBD1 or TRBD2 (5 bases each). The ends were cut back, 2 bases at V and 2 bases at J, with 8 bases in the middle. CDR3 length equals 14 residues. CDR1 is MNHEY and CDR2 is SMNVEV in the germline V gene (reference sequence).

The chain links TRBV7-9 to TRBJ1-2, with D perhaps matching TRBD1 (5 bases). The V gene lost 4 bases and the J gene lost 7 bases, with 25 bases spanning the gap. CDR3 length equals 17 residues. CDR1 and CDR2 (germline): SEHNR, FQNEAQ (reference sequence). As DNA, the CDR3 is TGTGCCAGCAGCTCCGCTCCGGGACCCGGAGGAATTCGTGGCTACACCTTC. It yields the protein CASSSAPGPGGIRGYTF.

This sequence joins TRBV5-1 and TRBJ2-3; 8 nucleotides match TRBD1. CDR3 size: 15 residues. Germline loops: CDR1 SGHRS, CDR2 YFSETQ. The V segment lost 2 bases and the J segment 2 bases; nucleotides outside the gene matches: 4. CDR3 sequence (DNA): TGCGCCAGCAGCTTCCGGGACAGGATCACAGATACGCAGTATTTT. This gives the protein CASSFRDRITDTQYF.

The chain carries TRBV25-1 and TRBJ1-2; D is ambiguous. V lost 0 bases, J lost 6 bases, and 14 bases lay in between. The CDR3 runs to 15 residues. Germline CDR1 MGHDK, CDR2 SYGVNS. This CDR3 is CASSEYRQGRNGYTF. CDR3 nucleotides: TGTGCCAGCAGTGAATATCGCCAAGGGAGGAATGGCTACACCTTC.

This chain uses TRBV7-6 with TRBJ1-2; D is undetermined. This CDR3 has 15 amino acids. From germline, CDR1 is SGHVS and CDR2 FNYEAQ. With 1 base removed from V and 0 bases from J, the gap between germline ends came to 9 bases. The CDR3 sequence is CASSLVPDSNYGYTF. CDR3 coding DNA: TGTGCCAGCAGCTTAGTCCCAGATTCTAACTATGGCTACACCTTC.

The chain employs TRBV10-1 and TRBJ2-1; D is tentatively TRBD1 or TRBD2 (5 bases each). The germline V gene encodes CDR1 WNHNN and CDR2 SYGVQD (reference sequence). This CDR3 contains 13 residues. The V end was cut by 0 bases, the J end by 7 bases, with 7 bases between. The DNA of the CDR3 is TGCGCCAGCAGTGAGTCGGGACCAAATGAGCAGTTCTTC. Translation: CASSESGPNEQFF.

The chain links TRBV7-3 to TRBJ1-6; TRBD1 aligns across 10 bases. Germline CDR1 and CDR2: SGHTA and FQGTGA. The trim removed 5 bases at V and 7 bases at J, leaving 11 bases unmatched. The CDR3 consists of 17 residues. As DNA, the CDR3 is TGTGCCAGCAGCGGACGGGACAGGGGACCCTGGAATTCACCCCTCCACTTT. It specifies CASSGRDRGPWNSPLHF.

CDR3 bases: TGTGCCAGCAGTGGATCGGGACTAGCGCAGTACGAGCAGTACTTC. Protein product: CASSGSGLAQYEQYF. The chain joins TRBV6-5 to TRBJ2-7; 10 bases are a match to TRBD2. The V gene end was trimmed by 5 bases and the J gene end by 4 bases; junction bases not matched to a gene: 8. Germline CDR1 reads MNHEY; CDR2 reads SVGAGI. The CDR3 spans 15 residues.

V is TRBV7-9 and J is TRBJ2-1; a possible D gene is TRBD2 (6 bases). Germline V gene data show CDR1 as SEHNR and CDR2 as FQNEAQ (reference sequence). The CDR3 is 14 amino acids. Trimming shortened V by 1 base and J by 7 bases, and 11 bases separated the two germline ends. The CDR3 bases are TGTGCCAGCAGCTTAGGGACCGCGGGGAATGAGCAGTTCTTC. It yields the protein CASSLGTAGNEQFF.

The chain is built from TRBV5-4 and TRBJ2-7; 9 positions match TRBD2. With V trimmed by 0 bases and J by 5 bases, 18 bases remained unmatched. Germline lookup yields CDR1 SGHNT and CDR2 YYREEE (reference sequence). This CDR3 contains 19 residues. The CDR3 DNA sequence: TGTGCCAGCAGCTTGGGGATCGGCGGGAGGGCCTCGGGAATCGACGAGCAGTACTTC. Its translation is CASSLGIGGRASGIDEQYF.

This clone was counted once. The chain is built from TRBV29-1 and TRBJ2-1, with D maybe TRBD1 (5 bases). Germline CDR1 is SQVTM and CDR2 is ANQGSEA. This CDR3 has 13 residues. V lost 2 bases and J lost 4, with 9 bases in between. As DNA, the CDR3 is TGCAGCGTTGAAAGCAGGGAATACAATGAGCAGTTCTTC. Protein product: CSVESREYNEQFF.

The chain employs TRBV4-1 and TRBJ2-5; unclear D gene. CDR3 length equals 14 residues. CDR1 is MGHRA, CDR2 YSYEKL, per germline. V lost 1 base and J lost 1, with 7 bases in between. The CDR3 spells CASSQVNGQETQYF. The CDR3 DNA reads as TGCGCCAGCAGCCAAGTAAATGGCCAAGAGACCCAGTACTTC.

The chain combines TRBV10-2 with TRBJ1-5, with D perhaps TRBD1 (6 bases). CDR3 length: 18 residues. Germline V gives CDR1 WSHSY, CDR2 SAAADI. The V end lost 0 bases, the J end lost 3 bases, and 18 bases lay between the germline ends. CDR3 DNA: TGCGCCAGCAGTGAGTCGAGGCTCAGGGGTAAATTCAATCAGCCCCAGCATTTT. Amino acid sequence: CASSESRLRGKFNQPQHF.

This rearrangement joins TRBV4-1 to TRBJ2-1; perhaps D is TRBD1 or TRBD2 (6 bases each). CDR1 is MGHRA and CDR2 is YSYEKL in the germline V gene. The V gene lost 4 bases and the J gene lost 9 bases, with 22 bases spanning the gap. This CDR3 is built from 16 residues. CDR3 DNA sequence: TGCGCCAGCAGCCTTACAGGCCAGCCCGGAGGGGGTGAGCAGTTCTTC. As protein: CASSLTGQPGGGEQFF.

This chain uses TRBV27 with TRBJ2-6; D not resolved. The germline CDR1 and CDR2 sequences are MNHEY and SMNVEV (reference sequence). The length of the CDR3 is 12 residues. Trimming removed 8 bases from V and 1 base from J, with 3 bases in between. DNA of the CDR3: TGTGCCAGCGGTTCTGGGGCCAACGTCCTGACTTTC. Translated, it gives CASGSGANVLTF. Full variable domain (outside the CDR3, taken from reference TRBV27 and TRBJ2-6): EAQVTQNPRYLITVTGKKLTVTCSQNMNHEYMSWYRQDPGLGLRQIYYSMNVEVTDKGDVPEGYKVSRKEKRNFPLILESPSPNQTSLYFCASGSGANVLTFGAGSRLTVL.

The V call is TRBV27, the J call TRBJ1-1; D perhaps matches TRBD1 (5 bases). The CDR3 covers 14 residues. Germline CDR1 reads MNHEY; CDR2 reads SMNVEV (reference sequence). Between the trimmed V and J ends, which lost 6 bases and 4 bases, there was a span of 15 bases. The CDR3 region has the DNA TGTGCCAGCAGCCGGCAGGGTTCCATCACTGAAGCTTTCTTT. Translation gives CASSRQGSITEAFF.

The genes are TRBV6-6 and TRBJ2-5; D is unresolved. Germline V gene lookup returns CDR1 MNHNY and CDR2 SVGAGI (reference sequence). This CDR3 spans 13 amino acids. Trimming removed 2 bases at V and 3 bases at J, with 7 bases between. CDR3 sequence: CASSYGDEETQYF. As DNA, the CDR3 is TGTGCCAGCAGTTACGGGGATGAAGAGACCCAGTACTTC.

The chain recombines TRBV10-3 with TRBJ2-5, with TRBD2 matching over 9 bases. The CDR3 runs to 16 residues. The germline gives CDR1 ENHRY, CDR2 SYGVKD. V dropped 0 bases and J dropped 2; count of bases not matched to a gene: 4. CDR3 region: CAISESLTSGQETQYF. The CDR3 nucleotides are TGTGCCATCAGTGAGTCGTTGACTAGCGGACAAGAGACCCAGTACTTC.

On this clone itself: Germline is not matched at one junction end, which may reflect a read error. This CDR3 reads CASTESPGTSQPGRQETQYF. DNA for the CDR3: TGTGCCAGCACTGAATCCCCGGGGACTAGCCAACCCGGTCGGCAAGAGACCCAGTACTTC. This sequence joins TRBV2 and TRBJ2-5; 9 bases match TRBD2. Germline loops: CDR1 SNHLY, CDR2 FYNNEI. This CDR3 has 20 amino acids.

The V and J genes are TRBV4-2 and TRBJ2-2, with 10 bases matching TRBD2. The CDR3 extends over 18 amino acids. The trim removed 0 bases at V and 8 bases at J, leaving 12 bases unmatched. Germline-derived CDR1 and CDR2 are LGHNA and YNFKEQ. The CDR3 bases are TGTGCCAGCAGCCAAGAGGAGAGAGCGGGGGGGCCGAGTGGGGAGCTGTTTTTT. Translation gives CASSQEERAGGPSGELFF.

Points on this clone: Other nucleotide sequences in the sample specify the same CDR3. V is TRBV5-6 and J is TRBJ2-7, with a weak D call TRBD2 (5 bases). CDR1 and CDR2 from the germline V gene are SGHDT and YYEEEE. V gave up 4 bases and J gave up 4 bases, with 9 bases separating them. The CDR3 totals 12 residues. CDR3: CASSLGLYEQYF. CDR3 in DNA: TGTGCCAGCAGCCTCGGACTTTACGAGCAGTACTTC.

V gene TRBV6-1 combines with J gene TRBJ2-5; 7 bases match TRBD2. After removal of 2 bases from V and 5 bases from J, the junction contained 5 bases not matched to a gene. The CDR3 contains 14 residues. Germline CDR1 and CDR2: MNHNS and SASEGT. CDR3 sequence: CASSEWEGPETQYF. The CDR3 coding sequence is TGTGCCAGCAGTGAATGGGAGGGGCCCGAGACCCAGTACTTC.